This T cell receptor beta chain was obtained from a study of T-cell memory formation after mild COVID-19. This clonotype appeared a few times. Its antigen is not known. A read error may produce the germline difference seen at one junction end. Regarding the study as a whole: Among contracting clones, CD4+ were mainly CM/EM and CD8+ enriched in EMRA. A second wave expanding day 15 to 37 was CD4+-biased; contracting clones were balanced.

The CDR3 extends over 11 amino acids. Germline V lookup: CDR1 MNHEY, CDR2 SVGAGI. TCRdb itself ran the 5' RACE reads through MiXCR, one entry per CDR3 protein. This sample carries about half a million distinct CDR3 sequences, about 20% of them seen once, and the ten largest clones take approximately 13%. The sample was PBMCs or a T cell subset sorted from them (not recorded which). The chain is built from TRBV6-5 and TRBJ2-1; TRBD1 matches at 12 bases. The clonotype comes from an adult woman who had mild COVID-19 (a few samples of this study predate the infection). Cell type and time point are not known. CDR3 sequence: CASGTGGFWSF. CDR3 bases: TGTGCCAGCGGGACAGGGGGCTTTTGGTCCTTC.